At least ten counts were recorded for the clone carrying this T cell receptor beta chain. Its antigen is not identified. Germline values: CDR1 LGHDT, CDR2 YNNKEL (reference sequence). J gave up 0 bases and V 4 bases, and 2 bases lay outside the gene matches. This CDR3 region has 14 residues. This sample was taken from a study of identical twins. Findings and limits, study-wide: Researchers caution that invariant MAIT and iNKT cells could partly confound zero-insertion analyses.

All donors were healthy, and all were Caucasian. Via MiXCR, TCRdb re-called the 5' RACE reads, giving one row per CDR3 protein. The sample carries 500,000 to 700,000 distinct CDR3 sequences, roughly 7.1% recorded once. This same sample was also taken into another study, of yellow fever vaccine responses in identical twins.

Sequencing was performed on PBMCs. This TCR came from a woman in her late teens or twenties in good health. The chain joins TRBV3-1 to TRBJ2-5, with 7 bases aligning to TRBD2. The CDR3 spells CASSRAGDQETQYF. CDR3 coding DNA: TGTGCCAGCAGCCGCGCGGGGGACCAAGAGACCCAGTACTTC.